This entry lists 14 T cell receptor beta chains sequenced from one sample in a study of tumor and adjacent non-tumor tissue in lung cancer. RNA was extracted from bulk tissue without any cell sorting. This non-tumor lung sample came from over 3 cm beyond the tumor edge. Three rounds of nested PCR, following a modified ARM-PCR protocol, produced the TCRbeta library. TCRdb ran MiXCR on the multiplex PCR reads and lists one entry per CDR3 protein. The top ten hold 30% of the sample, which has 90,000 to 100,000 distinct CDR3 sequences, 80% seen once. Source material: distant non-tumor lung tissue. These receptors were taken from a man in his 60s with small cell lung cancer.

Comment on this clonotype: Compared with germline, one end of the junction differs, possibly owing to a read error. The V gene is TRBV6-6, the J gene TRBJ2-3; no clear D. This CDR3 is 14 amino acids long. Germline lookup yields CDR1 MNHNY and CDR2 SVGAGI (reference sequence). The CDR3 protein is CASSPSLILPRRHF. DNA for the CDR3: TGTGCCAGCAGCCCGAGCTTGATCCTTCCCCGGCGGCATTTT.

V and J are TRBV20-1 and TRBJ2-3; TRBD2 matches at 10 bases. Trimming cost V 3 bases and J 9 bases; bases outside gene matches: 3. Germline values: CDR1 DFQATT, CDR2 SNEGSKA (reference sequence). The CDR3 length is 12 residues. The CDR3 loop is CSARLAGDTQYF. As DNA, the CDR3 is TGCAGTGCTAGGCTAGCGGGAGACACGCAGTATTTT.

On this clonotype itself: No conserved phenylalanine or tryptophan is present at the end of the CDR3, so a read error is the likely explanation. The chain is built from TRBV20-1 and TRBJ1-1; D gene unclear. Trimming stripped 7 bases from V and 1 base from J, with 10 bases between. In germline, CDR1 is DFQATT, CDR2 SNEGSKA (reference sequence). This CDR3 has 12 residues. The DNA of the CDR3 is TGCAGTGTTAGCGGAGGGAACACTGAAGCTTTCATT. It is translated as CSVSGGNTEAFI.

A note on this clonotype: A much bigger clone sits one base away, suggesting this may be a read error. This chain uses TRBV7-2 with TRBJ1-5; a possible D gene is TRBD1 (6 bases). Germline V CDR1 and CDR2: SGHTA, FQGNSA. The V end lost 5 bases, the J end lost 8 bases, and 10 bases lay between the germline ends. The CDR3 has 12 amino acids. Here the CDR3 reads CASSRGGEPQHF. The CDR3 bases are TGTGCCAGCAGCAGGGGGGGGGAGCCCCAGCATTTT.

This CDR3 is CSVEKGGLPGTQYF. In DNA, the CDR3 is TGCAGCGTTGAGAAGGGGGGTCTTCCGGGGACCCAGTACTTC. J is TRBJ2-5 and V is TRBV29-1; D tentatively fits TRBD1 or TRBD2 (6 bases each). This CDR3 has 14 residues. In germline, CDR1 is SQVTM, CDR2 ANQGSEA. The V gene lost 3 bases and the J gene lost 7 bases, with 18 bases spanning the gap. Together with reference TRBV29-1 and TRBJ2-5, the CDR3 gives the full variable domain: SAVISQKPSRDICQRGTSLTIQCQVDSQVTMMFWYRQQPGQSLTLIATANQGSEATYESGFVIDKFPISRPNLTFSTLTVSNMSPEDSSIYLCSVEKGGLPGTQYFGPGTRLLVL.

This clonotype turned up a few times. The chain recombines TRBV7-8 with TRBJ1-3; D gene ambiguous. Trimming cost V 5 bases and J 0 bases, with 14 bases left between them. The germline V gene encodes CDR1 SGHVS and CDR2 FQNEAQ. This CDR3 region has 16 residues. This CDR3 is CASSTTGRSSGNTIYF. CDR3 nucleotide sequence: TGTGCCAGCAGCACAACCGGACGGAGCTCTGGAAACACCATATATTTT.

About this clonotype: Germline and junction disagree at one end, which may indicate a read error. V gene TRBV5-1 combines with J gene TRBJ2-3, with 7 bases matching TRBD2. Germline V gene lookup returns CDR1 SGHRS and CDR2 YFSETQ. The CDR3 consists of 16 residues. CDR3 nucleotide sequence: TGCGCCAGCAACTTGACGGGGGGTCGAGGCACAGATACGCAGTATTTT. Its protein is CASNLTGGRGTDTQYF. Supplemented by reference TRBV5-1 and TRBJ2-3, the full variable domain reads KAGVTQTPRYLIKTRGQQVTLSCSPISGHRSVSWYQQTPGQGLQFLFEYFSETQRNKGNFPGRFSGRQFSNSRSEMNVSTLELGDSALYLCASNLTGGRGTDTQYFGPGTRLTVL.

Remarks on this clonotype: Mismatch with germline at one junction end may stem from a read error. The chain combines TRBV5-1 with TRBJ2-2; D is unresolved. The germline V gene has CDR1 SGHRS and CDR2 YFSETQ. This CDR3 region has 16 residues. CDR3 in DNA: TGCGCCAGCAGCTTGGGAGTCAGGATGAACACTGGGGAGCTGTTTTTT. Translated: CASSLGVRMNTGELFF.

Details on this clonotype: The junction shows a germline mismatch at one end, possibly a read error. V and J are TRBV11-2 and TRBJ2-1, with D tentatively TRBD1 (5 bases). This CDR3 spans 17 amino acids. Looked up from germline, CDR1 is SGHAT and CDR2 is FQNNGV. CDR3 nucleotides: TGTCCCAGGATCTTAGTGACAGCCCAGAGCTCCTACAATGAGCAGTTCTTC. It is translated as CPRILVTAQSSYNEQFF.

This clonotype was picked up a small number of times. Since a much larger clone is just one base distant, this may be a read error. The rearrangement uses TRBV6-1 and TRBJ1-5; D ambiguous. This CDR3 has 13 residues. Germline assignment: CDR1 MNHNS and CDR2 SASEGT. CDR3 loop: CVSRLTNNQPQHF. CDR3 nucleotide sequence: TGTGTCAGCAGACTAACAAACAATCAGCCCCAGCATTTT.

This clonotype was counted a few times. The chain's CDR3 is CARDRDFGNEQFF. The CDR3 region has the DNA TGTGCTCGGGACAGGGATTTTGGGAATGAGCAGTTCTTC. The chain couples TRBV30 to TRBJ2-1; 9 bases match TRBD1. Per germline, CDR1 GTSNPN and CDR2 SVGIG (reference sequence). CDR3 size: 13 residues.

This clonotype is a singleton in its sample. The CDR3: CARSTDQGTYGYTF. The DNA for the CDR3 is TGTGCCAGGAGTACGGATCAGGGCACCTATGGCTACACCTTC. The chain carries TRBV5-5 and TRBJ1-2; maybe TRBD1 (5 bases). Germline V gene sequence: CDR1 SGHKS, CDR2 YYEKEE (reference sequence). The CDR3 runs to 14 residues. V was pared by 8 bases and J by 4 bases, with 18 bases between.

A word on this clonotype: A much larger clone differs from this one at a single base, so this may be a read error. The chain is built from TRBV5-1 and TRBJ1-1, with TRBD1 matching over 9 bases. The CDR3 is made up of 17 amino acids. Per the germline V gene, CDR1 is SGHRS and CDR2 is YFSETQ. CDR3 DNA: TGCTCCAGCAGCTTGTCCACCGGGACAGGGCCGGGCACTGAAGCTTTCTTT. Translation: CSSSLSTGTGPGTEAFF.

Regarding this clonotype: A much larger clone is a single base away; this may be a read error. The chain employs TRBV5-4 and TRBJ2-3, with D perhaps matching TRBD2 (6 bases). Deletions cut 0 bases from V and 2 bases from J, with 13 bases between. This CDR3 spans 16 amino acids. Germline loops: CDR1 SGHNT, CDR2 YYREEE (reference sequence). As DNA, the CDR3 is TGTGCCAGCAGCTTGGGGGTTAGCGGCCACACAGATACGCAGTATTTT. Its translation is CASSLGVSGHTDTQYF.